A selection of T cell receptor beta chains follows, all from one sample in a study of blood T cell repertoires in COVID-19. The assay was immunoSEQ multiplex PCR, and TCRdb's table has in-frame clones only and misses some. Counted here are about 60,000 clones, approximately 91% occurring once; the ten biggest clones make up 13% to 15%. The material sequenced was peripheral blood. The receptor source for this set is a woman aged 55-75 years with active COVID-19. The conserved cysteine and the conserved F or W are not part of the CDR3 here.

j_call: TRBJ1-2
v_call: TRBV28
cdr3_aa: ASSPAGRNGYT

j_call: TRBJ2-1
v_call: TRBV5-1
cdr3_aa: ASSGGLAGGPNEQF

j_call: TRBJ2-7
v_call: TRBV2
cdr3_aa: ASRAGDEQY

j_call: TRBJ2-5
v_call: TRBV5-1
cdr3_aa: ASRRALGPEETQY

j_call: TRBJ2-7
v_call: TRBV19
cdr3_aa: ASSVPRVPYEQY

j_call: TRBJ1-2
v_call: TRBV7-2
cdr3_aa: ASSLRLGVGYT

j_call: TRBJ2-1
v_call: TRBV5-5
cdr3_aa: ASSLELAGTSSYNEQF

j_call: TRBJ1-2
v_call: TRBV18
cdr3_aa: ASSPADRGRGYT

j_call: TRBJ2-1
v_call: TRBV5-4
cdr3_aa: ASSFSGGSSYNEQF

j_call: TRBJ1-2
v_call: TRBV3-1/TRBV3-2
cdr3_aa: ASSQPGQNYGYT

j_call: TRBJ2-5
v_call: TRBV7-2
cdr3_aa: ASSLVTSGRETQY

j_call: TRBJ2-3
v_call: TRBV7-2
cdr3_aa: ASSSPSDTQY

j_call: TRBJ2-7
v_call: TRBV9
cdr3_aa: ASSVGNSGAYEQY

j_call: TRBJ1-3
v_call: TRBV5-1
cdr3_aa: ASSFGQGGGNTIY

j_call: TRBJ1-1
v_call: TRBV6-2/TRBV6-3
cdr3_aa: ASSYRYREVNTEAF

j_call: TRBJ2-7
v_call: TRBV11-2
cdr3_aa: ASTLTVSPYEQY

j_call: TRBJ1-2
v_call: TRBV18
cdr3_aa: ASSPGVGNGYT

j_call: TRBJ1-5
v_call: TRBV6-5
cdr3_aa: ASDTFGNQPQH

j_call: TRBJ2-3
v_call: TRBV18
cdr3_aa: ASSLTGTDTQY

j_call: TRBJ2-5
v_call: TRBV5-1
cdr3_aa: ASSLNSVGGETQY

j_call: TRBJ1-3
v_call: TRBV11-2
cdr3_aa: ASSRGINSGNTIY

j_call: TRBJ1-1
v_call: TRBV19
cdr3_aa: ASRRSGLEGTEAF

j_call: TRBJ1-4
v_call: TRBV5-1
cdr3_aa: ASSLGPGQGLTNEKLF

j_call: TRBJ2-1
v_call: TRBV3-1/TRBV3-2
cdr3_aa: ASSLSGEQF

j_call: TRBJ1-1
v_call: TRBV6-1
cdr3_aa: ASSESGGGGAPTEAF

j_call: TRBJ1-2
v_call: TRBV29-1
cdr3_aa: SVEGGTEYGYT

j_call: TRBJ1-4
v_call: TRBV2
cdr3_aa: ASSAPLGAVEKLF

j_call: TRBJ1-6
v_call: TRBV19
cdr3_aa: ASSLFEGQGASPLH

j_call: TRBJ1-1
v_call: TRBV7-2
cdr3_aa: ASSSQARVSEAF

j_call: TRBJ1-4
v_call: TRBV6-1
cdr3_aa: ASSDILLEEKLF

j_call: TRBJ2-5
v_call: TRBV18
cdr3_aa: ASSRGTGRETQY

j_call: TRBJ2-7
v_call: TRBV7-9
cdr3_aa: ASSTDRGDNLYEQY

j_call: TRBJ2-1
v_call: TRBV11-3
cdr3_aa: ASSLGGGIIRDNEQF

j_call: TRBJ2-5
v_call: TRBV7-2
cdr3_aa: ASSQRETQY

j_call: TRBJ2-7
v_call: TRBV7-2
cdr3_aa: ASSLSSGGWDEQY

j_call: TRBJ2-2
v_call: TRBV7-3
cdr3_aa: ASSPRLQRGGGELF